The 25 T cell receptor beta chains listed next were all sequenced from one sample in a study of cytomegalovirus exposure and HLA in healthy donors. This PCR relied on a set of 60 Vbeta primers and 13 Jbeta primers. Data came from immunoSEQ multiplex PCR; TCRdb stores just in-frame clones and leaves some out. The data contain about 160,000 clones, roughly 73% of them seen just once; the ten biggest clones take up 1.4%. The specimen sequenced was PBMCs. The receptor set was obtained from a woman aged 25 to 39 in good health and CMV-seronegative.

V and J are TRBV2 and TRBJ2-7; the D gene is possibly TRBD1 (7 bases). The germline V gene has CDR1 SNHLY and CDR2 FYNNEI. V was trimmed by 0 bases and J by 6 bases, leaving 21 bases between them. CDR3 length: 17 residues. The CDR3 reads CASSEARASRDSSEQYF. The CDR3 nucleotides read TGTGCCAGCAGTGAAGCTAGGGCTTCGCGGGACAGTAGCGAGCAGTACTTC.

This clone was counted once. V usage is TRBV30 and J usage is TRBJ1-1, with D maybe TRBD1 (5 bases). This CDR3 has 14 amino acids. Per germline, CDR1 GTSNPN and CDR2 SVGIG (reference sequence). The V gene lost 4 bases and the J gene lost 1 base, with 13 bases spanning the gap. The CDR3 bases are TGTGCCTGGACAAGGGGACTTAAGAACACTGAAGCTTTCTTT. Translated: CAWTRGLKNTEAFF.

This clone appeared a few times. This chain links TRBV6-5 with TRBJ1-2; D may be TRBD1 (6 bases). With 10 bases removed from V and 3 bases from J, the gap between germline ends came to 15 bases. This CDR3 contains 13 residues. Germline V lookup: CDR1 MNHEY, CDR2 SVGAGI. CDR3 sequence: CATNPGTHYGYTF. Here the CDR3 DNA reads TGTGCCACCAATCCCGGGACACACTATGGCTACACCTTC.

The CDR3 DNA is TGTGCCAGTAGTACCCGGACAGGGGACGGTTCACCCCTCCACTTT. It codes for CASSTRTGDGSPLHF. The rearrangement joins TRBV19 to TRBJ1-6; TRBD1 matches 9 bases. This CDR3 is built from 15 residues. Germline values: CDR1 LNHDA, CDR2 SQIVND (reference sequence). V dropped 4 bases and J dropped 9; count of bases not matched to a gene: 7.

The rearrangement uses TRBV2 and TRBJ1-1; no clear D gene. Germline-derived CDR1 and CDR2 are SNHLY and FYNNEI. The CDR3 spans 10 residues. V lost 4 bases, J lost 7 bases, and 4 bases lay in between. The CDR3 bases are TGTGCCAGCAGTGGGAGTGAAGCTTTCTTT. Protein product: CASSGSEAFF.

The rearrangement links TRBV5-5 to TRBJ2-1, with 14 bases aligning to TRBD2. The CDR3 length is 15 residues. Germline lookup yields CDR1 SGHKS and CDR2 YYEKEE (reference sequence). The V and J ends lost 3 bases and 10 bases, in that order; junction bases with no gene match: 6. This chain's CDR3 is CASSWGTSGRWEQFF. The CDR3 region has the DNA TGTGCCAGCAGCTGGGGGACTAGCGGGAGATGGGAGCAGTTCTTC.

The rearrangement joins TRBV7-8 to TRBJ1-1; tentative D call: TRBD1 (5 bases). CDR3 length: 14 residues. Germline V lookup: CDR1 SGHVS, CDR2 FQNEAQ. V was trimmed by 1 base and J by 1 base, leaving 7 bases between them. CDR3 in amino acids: CASSLEGWNTEAFF. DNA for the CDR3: TGTGCCAGCAGCTTAGAGGGGTGGAACACTGAAGCTTTCTTT. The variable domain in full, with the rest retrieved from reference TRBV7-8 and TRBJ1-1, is GAGVSQSPRYKVAKRGQDVALRCDPISGHVSLFWYQQALGQGPEFLTYFQNEAQLDKSGLPSDRFFAERPEGSVSTLKIQRTQQEDSAVYLCASSLEGWNTEAFFGQGTRLTVV.

DNA for the CDR3: TGTGCCAGCAGTGAGGCGGGACAGGGTGGCTACACCTTC. Residues: CASSEAGQGGYTF. The chain recombines TRBV25-1 with TRBJ1-2; 9 bases are shared with TRBD1. Germline CDR1 is MGHDK and CDR2 is SYGVNS. The CDR3 has 13 residues. The V segment lost 3 bases and the J segment 7 bases; nucleotides outside the gene matches: 3.

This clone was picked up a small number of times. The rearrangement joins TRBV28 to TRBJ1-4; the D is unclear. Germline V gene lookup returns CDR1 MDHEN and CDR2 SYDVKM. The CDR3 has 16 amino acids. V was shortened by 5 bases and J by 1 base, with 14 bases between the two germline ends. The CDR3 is CASSPLIPGTNEKLFF. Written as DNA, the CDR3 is TGTGCCAGCAGTCCACTGATCCCGGGAACTAATGAAAAACTGTTTTTT.

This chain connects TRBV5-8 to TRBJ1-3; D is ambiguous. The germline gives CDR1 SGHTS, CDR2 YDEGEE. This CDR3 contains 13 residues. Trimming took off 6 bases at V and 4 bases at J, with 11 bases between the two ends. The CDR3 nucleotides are TGTGCCAGCACCCGATCAGGCGGAAACACCATATATTTT. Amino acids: CASTRSGGNTIYF.

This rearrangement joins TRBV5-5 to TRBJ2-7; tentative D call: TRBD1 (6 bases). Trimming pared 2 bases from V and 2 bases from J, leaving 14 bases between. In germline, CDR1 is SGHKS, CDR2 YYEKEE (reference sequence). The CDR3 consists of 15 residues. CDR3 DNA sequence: TGTGCCAGCAGCTTAGGGGGTTGGGCCCCCTACGAGCAGTACTTC. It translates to CASSLGGWAPYEQYF.

CDR3 DNA sequence: TGTGCCAGCAGCTCGCGCCGGACAGCCTCCTACGAGCAGTACTTC. Translated: CASSSRRTASYEQYF. The J gene is TRBJ2-7, the V gene TRBV11-3, with D perhaps TRBD1 (6 bases). V shed 4 bases and J shed 0 bases, with 13 bases lying between them. Germline CDR1 is SGHNT and CDR2 is YENEEA. There are 15 residues in the CDR3.

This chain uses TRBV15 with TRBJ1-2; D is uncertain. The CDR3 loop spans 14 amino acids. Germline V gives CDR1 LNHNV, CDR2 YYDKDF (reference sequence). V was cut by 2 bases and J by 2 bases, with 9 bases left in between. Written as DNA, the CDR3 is TGTGCCACCAGCAGAAGACAACGGAACTATGGCTACACCTTC. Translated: CATSRRQRNYGYTF.

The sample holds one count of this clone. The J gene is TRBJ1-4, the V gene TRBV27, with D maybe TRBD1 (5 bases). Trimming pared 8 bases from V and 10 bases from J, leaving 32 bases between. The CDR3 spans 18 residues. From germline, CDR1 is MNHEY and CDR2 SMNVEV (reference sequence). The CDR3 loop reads CASGSLGMGGRFEGKLFF. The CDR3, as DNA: TGTGCCAGCGGCTCTCTAGGGATGGGGGGACGGTTTGAGGGAAAACTGTTTTTT.

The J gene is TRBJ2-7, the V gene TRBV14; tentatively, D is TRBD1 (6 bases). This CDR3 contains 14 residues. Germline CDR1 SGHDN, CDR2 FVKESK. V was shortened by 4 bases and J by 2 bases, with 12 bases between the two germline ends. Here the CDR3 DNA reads TGTGCCAGCAGCCCAGCAGGGGCTCCCTACGAGCAGTACTTC. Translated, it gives CASSPAGAPYEQYF.

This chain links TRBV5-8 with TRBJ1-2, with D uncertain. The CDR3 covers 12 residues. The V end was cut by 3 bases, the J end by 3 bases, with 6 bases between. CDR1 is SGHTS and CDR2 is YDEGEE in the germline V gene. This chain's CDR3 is CASSYRDYGYTF. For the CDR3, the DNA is TGTGCCAGCAGCTATCGGGACTATGGCTACACCTTC. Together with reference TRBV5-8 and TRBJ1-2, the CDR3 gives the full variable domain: EAGVTQSPTHLIKTRGQQATLRCSPISGHTSVYWYQQALGLGLQFLLWYDEGEERNRGNFPPRFSGRQFPNYSSELNVNALELEDSALYLCASSYRDYGYTFGSGTRLTVV.

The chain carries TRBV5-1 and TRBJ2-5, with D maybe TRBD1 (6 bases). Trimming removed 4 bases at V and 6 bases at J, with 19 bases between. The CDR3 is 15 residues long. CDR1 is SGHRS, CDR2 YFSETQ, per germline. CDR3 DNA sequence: TGCGCCAGCAGCAGCATGACAGGAGGTTTAAAGACCCAGTACTTC. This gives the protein CASSSMTGGLKTQYF.

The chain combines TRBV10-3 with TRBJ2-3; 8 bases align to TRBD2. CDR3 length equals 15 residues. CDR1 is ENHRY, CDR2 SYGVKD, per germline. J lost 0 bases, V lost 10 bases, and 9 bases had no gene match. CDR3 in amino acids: CATHMGGGSTDTQYF. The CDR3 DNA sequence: TGTGCCACACACATGGGCGGGGGGAGCACAGATACGCAGTATTTT.

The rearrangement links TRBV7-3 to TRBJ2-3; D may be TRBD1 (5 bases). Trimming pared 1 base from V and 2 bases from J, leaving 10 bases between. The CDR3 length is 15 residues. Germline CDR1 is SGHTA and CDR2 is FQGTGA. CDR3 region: CASSLMGRDTDTQYF. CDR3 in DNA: TGTGCCAGCAGCTTAATGGGCAGGGACACAGATACGCAGTATTTT.

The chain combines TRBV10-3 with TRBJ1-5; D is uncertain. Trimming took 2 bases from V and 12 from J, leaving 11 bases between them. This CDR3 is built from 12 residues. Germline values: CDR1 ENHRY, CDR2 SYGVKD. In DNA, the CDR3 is TGTGCCATCAGTGAGGCAGGTGATCGCCAGCATTTT. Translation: CAISEAGDRQHF.

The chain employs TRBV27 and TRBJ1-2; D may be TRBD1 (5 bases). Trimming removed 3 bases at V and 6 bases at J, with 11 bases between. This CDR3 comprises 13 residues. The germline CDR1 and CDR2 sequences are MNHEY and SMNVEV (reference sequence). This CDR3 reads CASSFTGADGYTF. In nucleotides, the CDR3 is TGTGCCAGCAGTTTTACAGGAGCCGATGGCTACACCTTC.

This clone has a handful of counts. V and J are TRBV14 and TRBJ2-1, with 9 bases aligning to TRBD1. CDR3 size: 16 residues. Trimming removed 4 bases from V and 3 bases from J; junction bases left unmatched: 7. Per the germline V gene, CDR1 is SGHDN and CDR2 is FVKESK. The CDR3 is CASSLTGGGIYNEQFF. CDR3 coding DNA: TGTGCCAGCAGCCTTACAGGGGGCGGTATCTACAATGAGCAGTTCTTC.

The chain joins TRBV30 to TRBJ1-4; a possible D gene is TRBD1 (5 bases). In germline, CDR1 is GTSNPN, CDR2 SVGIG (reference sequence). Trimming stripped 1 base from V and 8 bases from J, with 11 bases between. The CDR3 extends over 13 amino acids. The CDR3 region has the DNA TGTGCCTGGAGTGCGGACACGACAGAAAAACTGTTTTTT. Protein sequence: CAWSADTTEKLFF.

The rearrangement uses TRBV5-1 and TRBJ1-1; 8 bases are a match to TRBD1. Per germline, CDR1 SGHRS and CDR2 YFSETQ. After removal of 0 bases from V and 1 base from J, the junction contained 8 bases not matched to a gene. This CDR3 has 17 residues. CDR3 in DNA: TGCGCCAGCAGCTTGGTAGGACAGGGTGCCGGGAACACTGAAGCTTTCTTT. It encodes CASSLVGQGAGNTEAFF.

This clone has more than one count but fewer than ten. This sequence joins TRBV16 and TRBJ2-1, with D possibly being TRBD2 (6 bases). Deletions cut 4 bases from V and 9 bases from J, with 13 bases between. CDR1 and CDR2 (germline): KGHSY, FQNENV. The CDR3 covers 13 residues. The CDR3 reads CASSPSLAIEQFF. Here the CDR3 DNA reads TGTGCCAGCAGCCCATCCCTAGCGATTGAGCAGTTCTTC.